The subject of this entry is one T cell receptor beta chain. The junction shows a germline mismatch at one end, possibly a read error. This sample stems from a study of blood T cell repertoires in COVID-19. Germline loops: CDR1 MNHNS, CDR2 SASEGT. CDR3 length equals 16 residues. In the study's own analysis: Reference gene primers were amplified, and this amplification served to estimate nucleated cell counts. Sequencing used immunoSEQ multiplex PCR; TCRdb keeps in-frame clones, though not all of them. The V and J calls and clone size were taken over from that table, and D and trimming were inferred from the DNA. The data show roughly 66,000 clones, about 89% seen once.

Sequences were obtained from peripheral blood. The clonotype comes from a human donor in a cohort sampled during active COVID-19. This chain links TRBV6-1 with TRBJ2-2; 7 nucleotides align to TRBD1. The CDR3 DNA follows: TGTGCCAGCAGGGAAGAGGGGGCGATTCAAACCGGGGAGCTGTTTTTT. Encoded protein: CASREEGAIQTGELFF.